The 9 T cell receptor beta chains given below trace back to one sample, sequenced in a study of OX40 agonist ivuxolimab in advanced cancers. The method was immunoSEQ multiplex PCR; TCRdb's version includes in-frame clones alone and lacks a portion of them. The data hold some 38,000 clones, with around nine tenths observed a single time. The source material was CD4+ or CD8+ T cells sorted from blood, sampled in a trial of the OX40 agonist ivuxolimab. The receptor set was obtained from an adult with an advanced solid tumor such as melanoma, head and neck, liver or kidney cancer.

V and J are TRBV9 and TRBJ1-3; D may be TRBD1 (5 bases). This CDR3 is 16 amino acids long. The germline CDR1 and CDR2 sequences are SGDLS and YYNGEE. V shed 0 bases and J shed 0 bases, with 10 bases lying between them. CDR3 in DNA: TGTGCCAGCAGCGTAGGGTCAGGGAGCTCTGGAAACACCATATATTTT. It codes for CASSVGSGSSGNTIYF.

The CDR3 region is CASRERSGWQGAGELFF. The CDR3 region has the DNA TGTGCCAGCAGGGAACGATCCGGGTGGCAAGGGGCCGGGGAGCTGTTTTTT. The chain carries TRBV27 and TRBJ2-2; D perhaps matches TRBD1 (5 bases). Germline CDR1 reads MNHEY; CDR2 reads SMNVEV (reference sequence). Trimming shortened V by 6 bases and J by 6 bases, and 23 bases separated the two germline ends. CDR3 length equals 17 residues.

This chain uses TRBV5-5 with TRBJ2-1; perhaps TRBD2 as D (6 bases). The V and J ends lost 5 bases and 6 bases respectively, with 18 bases between them. CDR1 is SGHKS and CDR2 is YYEKEE in the germline V gene (reference sequence). There are 15 residues in the CDR3. CDR3 sequence reads: CASSLRVSGGNEQFF. The CDR3, as DNA: TGTGCCAGCAGTCTGCGGGTCTCCGGGGGCAATGAGCAGTTCTTC.

The V and J genes are TRBV4-2 and TRBJ2-1, with D uncertain. Germline assignment: CDR1 LGHNA and CDR2 YNFKEQ. The CDR3 contains 15 residues. V gave up 0 bases and J gave up 1 base, with 7 bases separating them. The CDR3 protein is CASSQDLQSYNEQFF. The DNA of the CDR3 is TGTGCCAGCAGCCAAGATTTGCAATCCTACAATGAGCAGTTCTTC.

The V gene is TRBV6-5, the J gene TRBJ1-1, with D hard to call. The CDR3 sequence is 11 residues long. From germline, CDR1 is MNHEY and CDR2 SVGAGI. V lost 8 bases to trimming and J lost 5 bases, with 9 bases between them. CDR3 DNA: TGTGCCAGCGAGGCGGGGACTGAAGCTTTCTTT. Translation gives CASEAGTEAFF.

V and J are TRBV5-5 and TRBJ1-1, with TRBD1 as a possible D gene (5 bases). The germline V and J ends were trimmed by 6 bases and 0 bases, with 9 bases remaining between them. CDR1 is SGHKS, CDR2 YYEKEE, per germline (reference sequence). This CDR3 is 13 amino acids long. This chain's CDR3 is CASKIGVNTEAFF. The CDR3 coding sequence is TGTGCCAGCAAGATAGGGGTGAACACTGAAGCTTTCTTT.

V is TRBV27 and J is TRBJ2-7; D unresolved. The CDR3 contains 13 residues. Between the trimmed V and J ends, which lost 1 base and 3 bases, there was a span of 7 bases. Germline V gives CDR1 MNHEY, CDR2 SMNVEV (reference sequence). The CDR3 protein is CASSLFHLYEQYF. The CDR3 nucleotides read TGTGCCAGCAGTTTATTCCATCTCTACGAGCAGTACTTC.

The chain links TRBV9 to TRBJ2-5, with 9 bases that match TRBD2. V gave up 1 base and J gave up 2 bases; unmatched junction bases: 6. The CDR3 consists of 16 residues. Germline CDR1 SGDLS, CDR2 YYNGEE. The CDR3 here is CASSVSGGRGQETQYF. CDR3 nucleotide sequence: TGTGCCAGCAGCGTAAGCGGGGGGAGGGGGCAAGAGACCCAGTACTTC.

V usage is TRBV6-5 and J usage is TRBJ1-2, with D unresolved. Germline assignment: CDR1 MNHEY and CDR2 SVGAGI. The CDR3 spans 12 residues. V lost 6 bases to trimming and J lost 11 bases, with 16 bases between them. The CDR3 region has the DNA TGTGCCAGCAGCCACCCCGGTACTGGGTACACCTTC. It specifies CASSHPGTGYTF.